The clone carrying this TCR beta chain has a count of ten or more. No antigen is known for it. This sample is drawn from a study of CD8 T cells in ankylosing spondylitis. Study results and limitations: Reportedly, disease-linked clones are significantly enriched in ankylosing spondylitis patients' matched synovial fluid. A motif in TCR beta, a set of about 8 highly homologous variants, appeared characteristic of ankylosing spondylitis blood.

Germline V lookup: CDR1 SEHNR, CDR2 FQNEAQ (reference sequence). This CDR3 is 14 amino acids long. Losses at the gene ends were 5 bases for V and 2 bases for J; bases not matched to a gene: 3. In making TCR beta libraries, quantitative 5'-RACE with molecular barcodes was used. TCRdb ran MiXCR on the 5' RACE reads and lists one entry per CDR3 protein. The sample has 400,000 or so distinct CDR3 sequences; about 24% are singletons. This sequence originates from a male donor with ankylosing spondylitis. V usage is TRBV7-9 and J usage is TRBJ1-3; 7 bases are a match to TRBD1. Sequencing was performed on blood, either unsorted or a sorted T cell fraction (not recorded which). For the CDR3, the DNA is TGTGCCAGCAGCCACGACAGGGCTGGAAACACCATATATTTT. Encoded protein: CASSHDRAGNTIYF.